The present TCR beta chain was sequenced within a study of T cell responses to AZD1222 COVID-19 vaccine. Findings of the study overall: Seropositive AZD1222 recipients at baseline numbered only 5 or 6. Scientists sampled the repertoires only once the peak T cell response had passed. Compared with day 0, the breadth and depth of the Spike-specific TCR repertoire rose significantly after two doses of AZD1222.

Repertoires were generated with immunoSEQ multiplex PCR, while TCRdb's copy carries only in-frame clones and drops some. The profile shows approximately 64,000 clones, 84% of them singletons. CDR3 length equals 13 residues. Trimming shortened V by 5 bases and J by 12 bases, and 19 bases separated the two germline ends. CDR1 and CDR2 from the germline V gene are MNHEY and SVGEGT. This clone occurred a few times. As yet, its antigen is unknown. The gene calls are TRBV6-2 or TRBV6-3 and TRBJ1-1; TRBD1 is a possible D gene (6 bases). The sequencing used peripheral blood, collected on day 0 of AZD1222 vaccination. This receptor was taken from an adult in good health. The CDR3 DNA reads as TGTGCCAGCAGTCCAAGCCGGGGGCGGATAACTTTCTTT. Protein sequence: CASSPSRGRITFF.